These 15 T cell receptor beta chains were all obtained from the same sample, sequenced in a study of control samples from healthy donors and cancer patients. Assay used: immunoSEQ multiplex PCR; TCRdb lists only in-frame clones, some missing. The repertoire has 97,000 or so clones, about 90% of them found once; the top ten carry under 3%. The source material was blood. Receptors originate from a woman under 30 in good health.

The chain is built from TRBV6-6 and TRBJ1-2; no clear D. The germline V and J ends were trimmed by 6 bases and 8 bases, with 10 bases remaining between them. This CDR3 comprises 11 residues. Germline lookup yields CDR1 MNHNY and CDR2 SVGAGI (reference sequence). In DNA form, the CDR3 reads TGTGCCAGCAGCCTTTCCGGCGGCTACACCTTC. This translates into CASSLSGGYTF.

As regards this clone: The junction departs from germline at one end; a sequencing error may be responsible. This chain links TRBV3-1 (or the pseudogene TRBV3-2) with TRBJ2-5; D is unresolved. Germline CDR1 reads LGHDT; CDR2 reads YNNKEL (reference sequence). CDR3 length: 14 amino acids. DNA of the CDR3: TGTGCCAGCAGCCCGACTGTTGGGCAAGTGACCCAGTACTTC. It specifies CASSPTVGQVTQYF.

This chain joins TRBV4-1 and TRBJ1-2; 8 bases are a match to TRBD1. Germline lookup yields CDR1 MGHRA and CDR2 YSYEKL. There are 17 residues in the CDR3. V lost 0 bases, J lost 7 bases, and 13 bases stayed unmatched. Here the CDR3 reads CASSQDGPGGVLGGYTF. CDR3 DNA: TGCGCCAGCAGCCAAGACGGCCCAGGGGGCGTCTTGGGTGGCTACACCTTC.

The chain employs TRBV2 and TRBJ2-3, with a tentative D call TRBD1 (6 bases). This CDR3 is 16 amino acids long. The germline CDR1 and CDR2 sequences are SNHLY and FYNNEI. The ends were cut back, 1 base at V and 3 bases at J, with 14 bases in the middle. In DNA form, the CDR3 reads TGTGCCAGCAGTGAAGAACAGGGAACAAGGACAGATACGCAGTATTTT. Protein product: CASSEEQGTRTDTQYF.

This chain connects TRBV29-1 to TRBJ2-2, with D perhaps TRBD1 or TRBD2 (5 bases each). Germline loops: CDR1 SQVTM, CDR2 ANQGSEA. The V and J ends lost 7 bases and 5 bases respectively, with 11 bases between them. This CDR3 contains 12 residues. CDR3 nucleotides: TGCAGCGCGAGGGGCCAAACCGGGGAGCTGTTTTTT. This sequence encodes CSARGQTGELFF.

Only one count was recorded for this clone. The chain links TRBV29-1 to TRBJ1-1; 9 nucleotides align to TRBD1. Germline V gene lookup returns CDR1 SQVTM and CDR2 ANQGSEA. V lost 6 bases, J lost 5 bases, and 7 bases stayed unmatched. The CDR3 is 13 amino acids. CDR3 sequence (DNA): TGCAGCGTCCAGACAGGGGGAGGTACTGAAGCTTTCTTT. Translated, it gives CSVQTGGGTEAFF. Full variable domain (outside the CDR3, taken from reference TRBV29-1 and TRBJ1-1): SAVISQKPSRDICQRGTSLTIQCQVDSQVTMMFWYRQQPGQSLTLIATANQGSEATYESGFVIDKFPISRPNLTFSTLTVSNMSPEDSSIYLCSVQTGGGTEAFFGQGTRLTVV.

This rearrangement joins TRBV9 to TRBJ1-1; maybe TRBD1 (6 bases). Germline CDR1 and CDR2: SGDLS and YYNGEE. V was cut by 0 bases and J by 6 bases, with 15 bases left in between. The CDR3 has 15 amino acids. The CDR3 here is CASSVASGGAAEAFF. The CDR3 DNA sequence: TGTGCCAGCAGCGTAGCCTCTGGGGGCGCCGCTGAAGCTTTCTTT.

This CDR3 reads CASSSWDSPETQYF. The CDR3 DNA sequence: TGTGCCAGCAGCTCTTGGGACAGTCCAGAGACCCAGTACTTC. The genes are TRBV3-1 (or the pseudogene TRBV3-2) and TRBJ2-5; 7 bases match TRBD1. The V segment lost 5 bases and the J segment 4 bases; nucleotides outside the gene matches: 7. Per the germline V gene, CDR1 is LGHDT and CDR2 is YNNKEL (reference sequence). The CDR3 loop spans 14 amino acids.

This chain's CDR3 is CASSPEGGRPEAFF. In DNA, the CDR3 is TGTGCCAGCAGCCCCGAGGGGGGGCGGCCTGAAGCTTTCTTT. The chain links TRBV6-5 to TRBJ1-1; tentatively, D is TRBD1 (6 bases). This CDR3 is built from 14 residues. Looked up from germline, CDR1 is MNHEY and CDR2 is SVGAGI. The V and J ends lost 6 bases and 6 bases respectively, with 17 bases between them.

The chain has TRBV28 and TRBJ1-1, with D possibly matching TRBD1 (5 bases). V was clipped by 3 bases and J by 0 bases, with 5 bases between them. CDR3 length: 13 amino acids. Per the germline V gene, CDR1 is MDHEN and CDR2 is SYDVKM. The DNA for the CDR3 is TGTGCCAGCAGTTTGGGGGTGAACACTGAAGCTTTCTTT. Protein: CASSLGVNTEAFF.

This clone was counted only a few times. J is TRBJ2-7 and V is TRBV5-4; 9 bases fit TRBD1. CDR1 and CDR2 (germline): SGHNT, YYREEE (reference sequence). The CDR3 spans 16 residues. The junction had 12 bases not matched to a gene; V was cut back by 3 bases and J by 5 bases. CDR3 bases: TGTGCCAGCAGCTCCCGGACAGGGGCCAACATCAACGAGCAGTACTTC. The encoded protein is CASSSRTGANINEQYF.

The chain recombines TRBV11-1 with TRBJ2-4; D may be TRBD2 (5 bases). Trimming removed 5 bases at V and 8 bases at J, with 16 bases between. The CDR3 sequence is 14 residues long. Germline V lookup: CDR1 SGHAT, CDR2 FQDESV (reference sequence). For the CDR3, the DNA is TGTGCCAGCAGCCAAATTCGGGGATTGGACATTCAGTACTTC. This gives the protein CASSQIRGLDIQYF.

This clone has only a few counts. The rearrangement joins TRBV7-8 to TRBJ1-5, with 7 bases identical to TRBD1. V trimming: 1 base; J trimming: 0 bases; junction bases outside the gene matches: 3. The germline gives CDR1 SGHVS, CDR2 FQNEAQ. There are 16 residues in the CDR3. This CDR3 is CASSLEDRYSNQPQHF. The CDR3 bases are TGTGCCAGCAGCTTAGAGGACAGGTATAGCAATCAGCCCCAGCATTTT.

This sequence joins TRBV19 and TRBJ1-2; D unresolved. Germline V gene sequence: CDR1 LNHDA, CDR2 SQIVND (reference sequence). This CDR3 has 13 amino acids. Trimming removed 6 bases at V and 2 bases at J, with 10 bases between. CDR3: CASRLSTNYGYTF. CDR3 DNA: TGTGCCAGTAGGTTAAGTACCAACTATGGCTACACCTTC.

The chain uses TRBV5-4 and TRBJ2-1; D call uncertain. CDR1 and CDR2 (germline): SGHNT, YYREEE (reference sequence). The CDR3 runs to 18 residues. Between the trimmed V and J ends, which lost 4 bases and 0 bases, there was a span of 20 bases. The CDR3 DNA is TGTGCCAGCAGCCCCCCCGGTGGAGTCTCCAGCTCCTACAATGAGCAGTTCTTC. Translated, it gives CASSPPGGVSSSYNEQFF.